This T cell receptor beta chain is drawn from a study of blood T cell repertoires in COVID-19. Here immunoSEQ multiplex PCR was the method, and the copy in TCRdb shows in-frame clones only, minus some. The sample carries 250,000 to 300,000 clones, roughly nine tenths recorded once. The CDR3 is made up of 15 amino acids. V shed 3 bases and J shed 5 bases, with 12 bases lying between them. Germline V gives CDR1 SGHRS, CDR2 YFSETQ. The V gene is TRBV5-1, the J gene TRBJ1-6; D possibly corresponds to TRBD1 (6 bases). Sequences were obtained from peripheral blood. This TCR derives from a woman aged 25-40 years with COVID-19, enrolled during active disease. CDR3 loop: CASSSTQGHNSPLHF. The CDR3 bases are TGCGCCAGCAGCTCGACCCAGGGGCATAATTCACCCCTCCACTTT. Supplemented by reference TRBV5-1 and TRBJ1-6, the full variable domain reads KAGVTQTPRYLIKTRGQQVTLSCSPISGHRSVSWYQQTPGQGLQFLFEYFSETQRNKGNFPGRFSGRQFSNSRSEMNVSTLELGDSALYLCASSSTQGHNSPLHFGNGTRLTVT.